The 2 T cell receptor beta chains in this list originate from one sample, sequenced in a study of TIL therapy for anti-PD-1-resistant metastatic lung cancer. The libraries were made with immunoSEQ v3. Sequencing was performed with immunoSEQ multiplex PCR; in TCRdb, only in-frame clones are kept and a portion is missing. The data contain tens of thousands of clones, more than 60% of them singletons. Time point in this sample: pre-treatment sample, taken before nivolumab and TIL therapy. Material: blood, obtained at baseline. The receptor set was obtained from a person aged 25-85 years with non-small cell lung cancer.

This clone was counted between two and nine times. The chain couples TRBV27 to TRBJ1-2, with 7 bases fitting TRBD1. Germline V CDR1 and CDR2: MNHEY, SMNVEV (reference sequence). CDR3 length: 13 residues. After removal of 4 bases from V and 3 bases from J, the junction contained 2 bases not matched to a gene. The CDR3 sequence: CASSSGTDYGYTF. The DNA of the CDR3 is TGTGCCAGCAGTTCCGGGACAGACTATGGCTACACCTTC.

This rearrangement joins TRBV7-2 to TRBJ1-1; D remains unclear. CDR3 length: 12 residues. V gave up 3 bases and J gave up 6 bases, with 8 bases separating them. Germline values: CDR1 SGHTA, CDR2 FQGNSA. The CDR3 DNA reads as TGTGCCAGCAGCTTTTTGGGCGCTGAAGCTTTCTTT. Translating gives CASSFLGAEAFF.